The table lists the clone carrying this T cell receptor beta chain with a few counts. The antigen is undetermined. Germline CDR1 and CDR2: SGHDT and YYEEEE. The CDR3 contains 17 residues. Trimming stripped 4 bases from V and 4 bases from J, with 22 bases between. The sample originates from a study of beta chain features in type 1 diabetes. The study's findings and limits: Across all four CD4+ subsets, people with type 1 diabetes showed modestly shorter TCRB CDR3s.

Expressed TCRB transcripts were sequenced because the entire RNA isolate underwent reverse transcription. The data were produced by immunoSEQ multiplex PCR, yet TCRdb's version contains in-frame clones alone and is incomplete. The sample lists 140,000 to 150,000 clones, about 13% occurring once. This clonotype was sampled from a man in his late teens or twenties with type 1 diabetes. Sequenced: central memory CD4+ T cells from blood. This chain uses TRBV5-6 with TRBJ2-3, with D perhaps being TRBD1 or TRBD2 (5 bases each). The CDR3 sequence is CASSPVLGTEGADTQYF. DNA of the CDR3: TGTGCCAGCAGCCCCGTACTAGGGACGGAAGGAGCAGATACGCAGTATTTT.